Listed here are 32 T cell receptor beta chains from one sample, sequenced in a study of radiotherapy plus CTLA-4 blockade in lung cancer. Sequenced by immunoSEQ multiplex PCR; TCRdb stores in-frame clones only, minus some. The table has 100,000 to 150,000 clones, over 80% seen once. The source material was peripheral blood, sampled from a patient treated with radiotherapy plus ipilimumab. The receptors were sampled from a human donor with non-small cell lung cancer that progressed on radiotherapy plus ipilimumab.

The J gene is TRBJ2-1, the V gene TRBV5-1; TRBD2 aligns across 16 bases. The junction had 5 bases not matched to a gene; V was cut back by 0 bases and J by 5 bases. This CDR3 has 18 amino acids. The germline V gene encodes CDR1 SGHRS and CDR2 YFSETQ. Here the CDR3 DNA reads TGCGCCAGCAGCTTGGGGGGACTAGCGGGAGGGGAGGACAATGAGCAGTTCTTC. Amino acids: CASSLGGLAGGEDNEQFF.

The chain carries TRBV5-6 and TRBJ2-7, with 7 bases fitting TRBD1. The germline CDR1 and CDR2 sequences are SGHDT and YYEEEE. The ends lost 0 bases at V and 6 bases at J; junction bases unmatched: 3. The CDR3 sequence is 13 residues long. The CDR3 spells CASSLGQGGEQYF. The CDR3 region has the DNA TGTGCCAGCAGCTTGGGACAGGGTGGCGAGCAGTACTTC.

The chain recombines TRBV18 with TRBJ2-7, with TRBD2 matching over 12 bases. This CDR3 has 14 amino acids. The V gene end was trimmed by 10 bases and the J gene end by 5 bases; junction bases not matched to a gene: 9. The V gene's germline CDR1 is KGHSH and CDR2 LQKENI. CDR3 residues: CATNLAGGSDEQYF. In DNA form, the CDR3 reads TGTGCCACCAACCTAGCGGGAGGGTCTGACGAGCAGTACTTC.

CDR3 in amino acids: CASSGDSNQPQHF. CDR3 DNA: TGTGCCAGCAGTGGCGATAGCAATCAGCCCCAGCATTTT. J is TRBJ1-5 and V is TRBV27, with D hard to call. Between the trimmed V and J ends, which lost 5 bases and 0 bases, there was a span of 5 bases. CDR1 and CDR2 from the germline V gene are MNHEY and SMNVEV (reference sequence). This CDR3 contains 13 residues.

The V gene is TRBV5-1, the J gene TRBJ2-2; a possible D gene is TRBD1 (6 bases). Germline CDR1 is SGHRS and CDR2 is YFSETQ. The CDR3 totals 14 residues. V lost 5 bases to trimming and J lost 4 bases, with 12 bases between them. The CDR3 nucleotides are TGCGCCAGCAGAATTCTCAGGGGCACCGGGGAGCTGTTTTTT. Translated: CASRILRGTGELFF.

V is TRBV2 and J is TRBJ2-1; D is unclear. The germline CDR1 and CDR2 sequences are SNHLY and FYNNEI. V lost 4 bases and J 2 bases, leaving 9 bases between the germline ends. This CDR3 is built from 14 residues. DNA for the CDR3: TGTGCCAGCAGTGCGAGAGGCCCCTACAATGAGCAGTTCTTC. Translating it yields CASSARGPYNEQFF.

The chain recombines TRBV11-3 with TRBJ2-3, with D hard to call. Trimming stripped 3 bases from V and 0 bases from J, with 7 bases between. Germline V gene data show CDR1 as SGHNT and CDR2 as YENEEA. The CDR3 totals 14 residues. The CDR3 sequence: CASSFSRSTDTQYF. CDR3 nucleotide sequence: TGTGCCAGCAGCTTCAGTAGAAGCACAGATACGCAGTATTTT.

The chain links TRBV7-8 to TRBJ2-2; 8 bases match TRBD1. Germline V CDR1 and CDR2: SGHVS, FQNEAQ. CDR3 length: 15 residues. The V and J ends lost 6 bases and 8 bases, in that order; junction bases with no gene match: 11. Here the CDR3 DNA reads TGTGCCAGCAGTTACGGACAGGGAGGAGCGGGGGAGCTGTTTTTT. It is translated as CASSYGQGGAGELFF.

The chain links TRBV4-2 to TRBJ2-2; D is uncertain. With 1 base removed from V and 4 bases from J, the gap between germline ends came to 13 bases. This CDR3 has 16 amino acids. CDR1 and CDR2 (germline): LGHNA, YNFKEQ. In DNA form, the CDR3 reads TGTGCCAGCAGCCAAGTTATAGGAGTTTCCACCGGGGAGCTGTTTTTT. Amino acids: CASSQVIGVSTGELFF.

The J gene is TRBJ1-5, the V gene TRBV27; D is perhaps TRBD1 (5 bases). CDR1 is MNHEY and CDR2 is SMNVEV in the germline V gene (reference sequence). V lost 3 bases to trimming and J lost 4 bases, with 13 bases between them. This CDR3 spans 15 amino acids. The CDR3: CASSFSMSGNQPQHF. DNA of the CDR3: TGTGCCAGCAGTTTTTCCATGTCAGGGAATCAGCCCCAGCATTTT.

The V call is TRBV6-1, the J call TRBJ2-1, with D perhaps TRBD1 or TRBD2 (5 bases each). V lost 7 bases, J lost 5 bases, and 18 bases lay in between. Germline V gene data show CDR1 as MNHNS and CDR2 as SASEGT. This CDR3 is built from 15 residues. CDR3 residues: CASNGRGREHNEQFF. CDR3 coding DNA: TGTGCCAGCAACGGTCGGGGCAGGGAGCACAATGAGCAGTTCTTC.

The chain is built from TRBV4-1 and TRBJ2-7; 11 bases fit TRBD2. Germline V gene data show CDR1 as MGHRA and CDR2 as YSYEKL. The CDR3 runs 17 residues. The V and J ends lost 0 bases and 5 bases, in that order; junction bases with no gene match: 9. The CDR3 DNA reads TGCGCCAGCAGCCAAGAACTAGCGGGAGCCCTTCGGGACGAGCAGTACTTC. This translates into CASSQELAGALRDEQYF.

The genes are TRBV4-1 and TRBJ2-1; 8 bases match TRBD2. The trim removed 5 bases at V and 3 bases at J, leaving 0 bases unmatched. Germline CDR1 and CDR2: MGHRA and YSYEKL. CDR3 length: 13 amino acids. This CDR3 is CASSGTSYNEQFF. The CDR3 region has the DNA TGCGCCAGCAGCGGGACTAGCTACAATGAGCAGTTCTTC.

This sequence joins TRBV7-2 and TRBJ1-2; possibly TRBD1 for D (6 bases). Germline V gives CDR1 SGHTA, CDR2 FQGNSA. The CDR3 spans 13 residues. With 5 bases removed from V and 2 bases from J, the gap between germline ends came to 9 bases. The CDR3 DNA follows: TGTGCCAGCAGCATTACAGGGAACTATGGCTACACCTTC. Translating gives CASSITGNYGYTF.

The chain is built from TRBV5-1 and TRBJ1-6, with a weak D call TRBD1 (5 bases). Between the trimmed V and J ends, which lost 6 bases and 7 bases, there was a span of 14 bases. CDR1 and CDR2 from the germline V gene are SGHRS and YFSETQ. There are 14 residues in the CDR3. The DNA for the CDR3 is TGCGCCAGCACCCCCTTCGAGGGGAATTCACCCCTCCACTTT. Translation gives CASTPFEGNSPLHF.

The CDR3 protein is CASSLLRRGNYGYTF. The CDR3 DNA follows: TGTGCCAGCAGCTTACTACGGAGGGGGAATTATGGCTACACCTTC. The V and J genes are TRBV7-8 and TRBJ1-2; possible D gene TRBD1, 6 bases. The germline gives CDR1 SGHVS, CDR2 FQNEAQ. The ends were cut back, 2 bases at V and 5 bases at J, with 15 bases in the middle. CDR3 length: 15 amino acids. The variable domain in full, completed from reference TRBV7-8 and TRBJ1-2, reads GAGVSQSPRYKVAKRGQDVALRCDPISGHVSLFWYQQALGQGPEFLTYFQNEAQLDKSGLPSDRFFAERPEGSVSTLKIQRTQQEDSAVYLCASSLLRRGNYGYTFGSGTRLTVV.

This rearrangement joins TRBV19 to TRBJ2-2, with D perhaps matching TRBD2 (6 bases). The V end lost 8 bases, the J end lost 1 base, and 11 bases lay between the germline ends. The germline V gene encodes CDR1 LNHDA and CDR2 SQIVND (reference sequence). This CDR3 has 14 amino acids. The CDR3: CASQGLLNTGELFF. The CDR3 DNA sequence: TGTGCCAGTCAGGGACTCTTGAACACCGGGGAGCTGTTTTTT.

V is TRBV6-5 and J is TRBJ2-1, with 7 positions matching TRBD2. V was pared by 8 bases and J by 6 bases, with 1 base of the junction left unmatched. The CDR3 consists of 11 residues. Germline CDR1 is MNHEY and CDR2 is SVGAGI. The CDR3 coding sequence is TGTGCCAGCCAGCGGGGCAATGAGCAGTTCTTC. Protein sequence: CASQRGNEQFF.

This sequence joins TRBV2 and TRBJ2-5; perhaps TRBD1 as D (6 bases). Germline values: CDR1 SNHLY, CDR2 FYNNEI. The CDR3 contains 13 residues. The germline V and J ends were trimmed by 5 bases and 2 bases, with 9 bases remaining between them. The CDR3 loop is CASSLQGQETQYF. CDR3 coding DNA: TGTGCCAGCAGTCTACAGGGTCAAGAGACCCAGTACTTC.

The genes are TRBV27 and TRBJ1-1; a possible D gene is TRBD1 (5 bases). The CDR3 has 13 amino acids. Trimming cost V 6 bases and J 4 bases, with 12 bases left between them. Per the germline V gene, CDR1 is MNHEY and CDR2 is SMNVEV (reference sequence). Here the CDR3 reads CASRMGEGTEAFF. As DNA, the CDR3 is TGTGCCAGCAGAATGGGGGAAGGCACTGAAGCTTTCTTT.

This chain connects TRBV27 to TRBJ1-2; a weak D match, TRBD1 (5 bases). The ends were cut back, 6 bases at V and 5 bases at J, with 13 bases in the middle. CDR3 size: 13 residues. Germline V gene sequence: CDR1 MNHEY, CDR2 SMNVEV (reference sequence). The CDR3 protein is CASSIDSQYGYTF. The CDR3 bases are TGTGCCAGCAGCATCGACAGCCAATATGGCTACACCTTC.

On this clone: One end of the junction does not line up with germline, which may come from a read error. The chain employs TRBV18 and TRBJ2-7, with D hard to call. The CDR3 is 12 amino acids. The germline gives CDR1 KGHSH, CDR2 LQKENI. Written as DNA, the CDR3 is TGTGCCAGCTCACCACAGTCCTACGAGCAGCACTTC. Protein product: CASSPQSYEQHF.

The rearrangement uses TRBV6-1 and TRBJ1-2, with TRBD1 identical over 8 bases. The junction had 5 bases not matched to a gene; V was cut back by 6 bases and J by 2 bases. The CDR3 is made up of 14 amino acids. The germline gives CDR1 MNHNS, CDR2 SASEGT. The CDR3 is CASSPGGANYGYTF. DNA of the CDR3: TGTGCCAGCAGCCCAGGGGGCGCGAACTATGGCTACACCTTC.

This sequence joins TRBV6-5 and TRBJ1-5; D is ambiguous. V lost 0 bases and J lost 2, with 5 bases in between. Germline assignment: CDR1 MNHEY and CDR2 SVGAGI. The CDR3 has 14 residues. In nucleotides, the CDR3 is TGTGCCAGCAGTTACTCCCAGGGCAATCAGCCCCAGCATTTT. Protein product: CASSYSQGNQPQHF.

The chain recombines TRBV25-1 with TRBJ2-3; 8 bases are shared with TRBD2. CDR1 MGHDK and CDR2 SYGVNS come from the germline V gene. The CDR3 totals 15 residues. The J segment lost 4 bases and the V segment lost 5 bases, leaving 8 bases of the junction unmatched. The DNA for the CDR3 is TGTGCCAGCAGTAGACTAGCGACCACCGCAGATACGCAGTATTTT. It specifies CASSRLATTADTQYF.

The genes are TRBV5-4 and TRBJ2-2; perhaps D is TRBD1 or TRBD2 (7 bases each). CDR3 length: 17 residues. The germline V gene has CDR1 SGHNT and CDR2 YYREEE (reference sequence). The V and J ends lost 4 bases and 3 bases respectively, with 19 bases between them. CDR3 residues: CASSPHRQGGDTGELFF. CDR3 DNA: TGTGCCAGCAGCCCTCACCGACAGGGAGGGGACACCGGGGAGCTGTTTTTT.

This rearrangement joins TRBV29-1 to TRBJ2-7; 7 nucleotides align to TRBD1. Germline V gene sequence: CDR1 SQVTM, CDR2 ANQGSEA. The CDR3 covers 12 residues. Unmatched junction bases numbered 6, after V lost 7 bases and J lost 3 bases. CDR3 sequence reads: CSGGQTIYEQYF. In DNA, the CDR3 is TGCAGCGGGGGACAGACAATCTACGAGCAGTACTTC.

The CDR3 loop reads CASSRTSGRVGSTDTQYF. The DNA for the CDR3 is TGTGCCAGCAGCCGGACTAGCGGGAGAGTCGGTAGCACAGATACGCAGTATTTT. The V and J genes are TRBV11-1 and TRBJ2-3, with TRBD2 matching 13 bases. Germline V gene data show CDR1 as SGHAT and CDR2 as FQDESV (reference sequence). The V gene end was trimmed by 5 bases and the J gene end by 0 bases; junction bases not matched to a gene: 8. The CDR3 loop spans 18 amino acids. Filled out from reference TRBV11-1 and TRBJ2-3, the complete variable domain reads EAEVAQSPRYKITEKSQAVAFWCDPISGHATLYWYRQILGQGPELLVQFQDESVVDDSQLPKDRFSAERLKGVDSTLKIQPAELGDSAMYLCASSRTSGRVGSTDTQYFGPGTRLTVL.

This clone was detected only a few times. This chain joins TRBV18 and TRBJ1-1; 8 bases are shared with TRBD1. The ends lost 2 bases at V and 4 bases at J; junction bases unmatched: 6. CDR3 size: 15 residues. CDR1 and CDR2 (germline): KGHSH, LQKENI. The CDR3 coding sequence is TGTGCCAGCTCACCAAAAAGGACAGGGACCACTGAAGCTTTCTTT. Translating gives CASSPKRTGTTEAFF.

In this sample, this clone turned up once. CDR3 nucleotides: TGTGCCAGCAGAGGACAGCCTGGGCAGCCCCAGCATTTT. Protein sequence: CASRGQPGQPQHF. This chain links TRBV6-1 with TRBJ1-5; D may be TRBD1 (6 bases). This CDR3 has 13 amino acids. V was cut by 6 bases and J by 7 bases, with 13 bases left in between. CDR1 MNHNS and CDR2 SASEGT come from the germline V gene.

The rearrangement links TRBV10-2 to TRBJ1-5; TRBD1 might be the D (6 bases). With 4 bases removed from V and 0 bases from J, the gap between germline ends came to 10 bases. The germline CDR1 and CDR2 sequences are WSHSY and SAAADI. CDR3 length equals 15 residues. This chain's CDR3 is CASSGVGGSNQPQHF. For the CDR3, the DNA is TGCGCCAGCAGTGGGGTAGGGGGTAGCAATCAGCCCCAGCATTTT.

The chain employs TRBV6-1 and TRBJ2-3; D perhaps matches TRBD2 (5 bases). Trimming took off 1 base at V and 9 bases at J, with 17 bases between the two ends. From germline, CDR1 is MNHNS and CDR2 SASEGT. The CDR3 has 15 amino acids. Here the CDR3 reads CASSEVRGGPQTQYF. The DNA of the CDR3 is TGTGCCAGCAGTGAAGTCCGTGGCGGGCCACAGACGCAGTATTTT.